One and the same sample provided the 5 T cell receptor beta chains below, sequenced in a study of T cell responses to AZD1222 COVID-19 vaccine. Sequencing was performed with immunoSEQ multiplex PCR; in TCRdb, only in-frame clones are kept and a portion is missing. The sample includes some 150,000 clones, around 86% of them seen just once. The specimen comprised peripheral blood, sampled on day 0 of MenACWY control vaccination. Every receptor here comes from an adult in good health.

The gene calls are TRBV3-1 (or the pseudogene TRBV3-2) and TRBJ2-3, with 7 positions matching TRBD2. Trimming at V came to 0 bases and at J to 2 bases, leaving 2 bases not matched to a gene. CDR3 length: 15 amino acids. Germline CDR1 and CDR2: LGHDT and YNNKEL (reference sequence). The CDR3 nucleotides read TGTGCCAGCAGCCAAGAGGGGAGGGCCACAGATACGCAGTATTTT. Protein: CASSQEGRATDTQYF.

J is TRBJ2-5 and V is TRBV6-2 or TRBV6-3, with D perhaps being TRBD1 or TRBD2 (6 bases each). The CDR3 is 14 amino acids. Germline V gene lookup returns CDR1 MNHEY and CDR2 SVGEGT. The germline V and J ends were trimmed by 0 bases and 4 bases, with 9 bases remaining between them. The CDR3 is CASSYSGGGETQYF. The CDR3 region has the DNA TGTGCCAGCAGTTACTCCGGGGGCGGAGAGACCCAGTACTTC.

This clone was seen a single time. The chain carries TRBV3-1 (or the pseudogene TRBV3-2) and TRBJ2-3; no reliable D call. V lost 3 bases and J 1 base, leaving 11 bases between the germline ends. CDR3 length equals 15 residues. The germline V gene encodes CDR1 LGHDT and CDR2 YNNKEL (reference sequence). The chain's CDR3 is CASSHLDTRTDTQYF. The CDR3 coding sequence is TGTGCCAGCAGCCATCTTGACACCCGCACAGATACGCAGTATTTT.

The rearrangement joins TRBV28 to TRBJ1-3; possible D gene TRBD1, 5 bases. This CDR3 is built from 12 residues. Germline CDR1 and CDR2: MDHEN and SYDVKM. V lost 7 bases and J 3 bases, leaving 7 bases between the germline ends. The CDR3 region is CASTDSGNTIYF. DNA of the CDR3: TGTGCCAGCACCGACAGTGGAAACACCATATATTTT. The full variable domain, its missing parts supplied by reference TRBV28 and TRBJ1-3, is DVKVTQSSRYLVKRTGEKVFLECVQDMDHENMFWYRQDPGLGLRLIYFSYDVKMKEKGDIPEGYSVSREKKERFSLILESASTNQTSMYLCASTDSGNTIYFGEGSWLTVV.

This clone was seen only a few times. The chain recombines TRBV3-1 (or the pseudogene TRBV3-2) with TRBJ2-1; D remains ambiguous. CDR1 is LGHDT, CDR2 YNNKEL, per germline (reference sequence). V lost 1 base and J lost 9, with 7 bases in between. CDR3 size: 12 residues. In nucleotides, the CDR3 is TGTGCCAGCAGCCAAGGCCTCCTTGAGCAGTTCTTC. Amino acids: CASSQGLLEQFF.